The rows below give T cell receptor beta chains drawn from one sample of a study of shared clonotypes between healthy human individuals. The protocol was immunoSEQ multiplex PCR, while the TCRdb copy is restricted to in-frame clones and leaves out a portion. The profile shows about 2.5 million clones, around 92% of them singletons. The sequencing input was naive CD4+ T cells from PBMCs. The receptors here all came from a man aged 18 to 30 in good health. Some clones in this sample may be carry-over from other donors' samples. The CDR3 runs from the conserved cysteine through the conserved F or W. The D gene is left open where the match is weak. Size values are once, few and many counts, or a class for expanded clones, and some rows have none.

len: 17; d_gene: TRBD2; v_gene: TRBV2; abundance: .; j_gene: TRBJ2-7; CDR3aa: CASSRGLAGASSYEQYF; CDR3nt: TGTGCCAGCAGTAGGGGACTAGCGGGGGCGAGCTCCTACGAGCAGTACTTC
len: 14; d_gene: .; v_gene: TRBV5-3; abundance: .; j_gene: TRBJ1-1; CDR3aa: CASSLVGGNTEAFF; CDR3nt: TGTGCCAGCAGCTTGGTAGGCGGGAACACTGAAGCTTTCTTT
len: 17; d_gene: TRBD2; v_gene: TRBV7-9; abundance: .; j_gene: TRBJ2-5; CDR3aa: CASSPGLAGDRQETQYF; CDR3nt: TGTGCCAGCAGCCCTGGCCTAGCGGGAGATCGGCAAGAGACCCAGTACTTC
len: 12; d_gene: .; v_gene: TRBV7-9; abundance: .; j_gene: TRBJ2-3; CDR3aa: CASSLSVDTQYF; CDR3nt: TGTGCCAGCAGCCTCTCCGTAGATACGCAGTATTTT
len: 12; d_gene: .; v_gene: TRBV19; abundance: .; j_gene: TRBJ1-1; CDR3aa: CASSIEDTEAFF; CDR3nt: TGTGCCAGTAGTATTGAGGACACTGAAGCTTTCTTT
len: 13; d_gene: .; v_gene: TRBV11-2; abundance: few; j_gene: TRBJ1-1; CDR3aa: CASRRDLNTEAFF; CDR3nt: TGTGCCAGCAGACGAGACTTGAACACTGAAGCTTTCTTT
len: 15; d_gene: TRBD2; v_gene: TRBV28; abundance: .; j_gene: TRBJ2-1; CDR3aa: CASSRTSDGGGGQFF; CDR3nt: TGTGCCAGCAGTCGGACTAGCGACGGTGGGGGGGGGCAGTTCTTC
len: 14; d_gene: .; v_gene: TRBV28; abundance: once; j_gene: TRBJ2-7; CDR3aa: CASSAQQNSYEQYF; CDR3nt: TGTGCCAGCAGTGCCCAACAGAACTCCTACGAGCAGTACTTC
len: 13; d_gene: .; v_gene: TRBV7-3; abundance: .; j_gene: TRBJ1-2; CDR3aa: CASSLVGGYGYTF; CDR3nt: TGTGCCAGCAGCTTAGTCGGGGGATATGGCTACACCTTC
len: 13; d_gene: .; v_gene: TRBV11-2; abundance: .; j_gene: TRBJ1-2; CDR3aa: CASSRRQNYGYTF; CDR3nt: TGTGCCAGCAGCCGGAGACAGAACTATGGCTACACCTTC
len: 15; d_gene: .; v_gene: TRBV7-8; abundance: .; j_gene: TRBJ1-2; CDR3aa: CASSLGPGSDYGYTF; CDR3nt: TGTGCCAGCAGCTTAGGTCCAGGGTCTGACTATGGCTACACCTTC
len: 14; d_gene: TRBD2; v_gene: TRBV6-5; abundance: .; j_gene: TRBJ2-7; CDR3aa: CASSRTGGVYEQYF; CDR3nt: TGTGCCAGCAGTCGGACGGGAGGGGTCTACGAGCAGTACTTC
len: 15; d_gene: TRBD1; v_gene: TRBV6-5; abundance: .; j_gene: TRBJ1-3; CDR3aa: CASSPSGTAGNTIYF; CDR3nt: TGTGCCAGCAGCCCCTCCGGGACAGCTGGAAACACCATATATTTT
len: 16; d_gene: .; v_gene: TRBV4-2; abundance: .; j_gene: TRBJ1-6; CDR3aa: CASSQRYGTGYSPLHF; CDR3nt: TGTGCCAGCAGCCAAAGGTATGGGACCGGGTATTCACCCCTCCACTTT
len: 13; d_gene: .; v_gene: TRBV7-2; abundance: .; j_gene: TRBJ1-4; CDR3aa: CASSYTARGKLFF; CDR3nt: TGTGCCAGCAGCTACACAGCCCGGGGGAAACTGTTTTTT
len: 14; d_gene: .; v_gene: TRBV9; abundance: .; j_gene: TRBJ2-2; CDR3aa: CASSVLSNTGELFF; CDR3nt: TGTGCCAGCAGCGTATTGTCGAACACCGGGGAGCTGTTTTTT
len: 13; d_gene: TRBD1; v_gene: TRBV11-3; abundance: .; j_gene: TRBJ1-1; CDR3aa: CASSSNRGAEAFF; CDR3nt: TGTGCCAGCAGCTCTAACAGGGGAGCTGAAGCTTTCTTT
len: 12; d_gene: .; v_gene: TRBV11-2; abundance: once; j_gene: TRBJ1-3; CDR3aa: CASSAQGNTIYF; CDR3nt: TGTGCCAGCAGCGCACAGGGAAACACCATATATTTT
len: 14; d_gene: .; v_gene: TRBV7-3; abundance: once; j_gene: TRBJ2-3; CDR3aa: CASSPPQGTDTQYF; CDR3nt: TGTGCCAGCAGCCCCCCACAGGGCACAGATACGCAGTATTTT
len: 16; d_gene: .; v_gene: TRBV18; abundance: .; j_gene: TRBJ2-3; CDR3aa: CASSPMTTSVVDTQYF; CDR3nt: TGTGCCAGCTCACCCATGACAACATCCGTGGTGGATACGCAGTATTTT
len: 13; d_gene: .; v_gene: TRBV28; abundance: .; j_gene: TRBJ1-2; CDR3aa: CASSVTANYGYTF; CDR3nt: TGTGCCAGCAGTGTAACAGCTAACTATGGCTACACCTTC
len: 15; d_gene: .; v_gene: TRBV7-3; abundance: .; j_gene: TRBJ2-2; CDR3aa: CASSFNRRGTGELFF; CDR3nt: TGTGCCAGCAGCTTTAACAGGAGAGGGACCGGGGAGCTGTTTTTT
len: 17; d_gene: .; v_gene: TRBV2; abundance: few; j_gene: TRBJ1-3; CDR3aa: CASSARWGESSGNTIYF; CDR3nt: TGTGCCAGCAGTGCGCGTTGGGGGGAGAGCTCTGGAAACACCATATATTTT
len: 16; d_gene: .; v_gene: TRBV21-1; abundance: .; j_gene: TRBJ2-1; CDR3aa: CASTTKGVATINEQFF; CDR3nt: TGTGCCAGCACTACTAAGGGGGTAGCGACCATCAATGAGCAGTTCTTC
len: 17; d_gene: .; v_gene: TRBV5-1; abundance: .; j_gene: TRBJ1-1; CDR3aa: CASSLGLGGRVNTEAFF; CDR3nt: TGCGCCAGCAGCTTGGGTCTGGGGGGGCGGGTGAACACTGAAGCTTTCTTT
len: 14; d_gene: .; v_gene: TRBV5-1; abundance: .; j_gene: TRBJ1-1; CDR3aa: CASSLVPGNTEAFF; CDR3nt: TGCGCCAGCAGCTTGGTTCCGGGTAACACTGAAGCTTTCTTT
len: 12; d_gene: .; v_gene: TRBV28; abundance: .; j_gene: TRBJ1-2; CDR3aa: CASSLRDYGYTF; CDR3nt: TGTGCCAGCAGTTTAAGGGATTATGGCTACACCTTC
len: 13; d_gene: .; v_gene: TRBV25-1; abundance: .; j_gene: TRBJ1-3; CDR3aa: CASSVGTGNTIYF; CDR3nt: TGTGCCAGCAGCGTAGGGACAGGAAACACCATATATTTT
len: 13; d_gene: TRBD1; v_gene: TRBV7-9; abundance: .; j_gene: TRBJ1-5; CDR3aa: CASSTQGNQPQHF; CDR3nt: TGTGCCAGCAGCACACAGGGGAATCAGCCCCAGCATTTT
len: 14; d_gene: .; v_gene: TRBV5-1; abundance: .; j_gene: TRBJ1-4; CDR3aa: CASSLGGLGEKLFF; CDR3nt: TGCGCCAGCAGCTTGGGGGGGTTAGGCGAAAAACTGTTTTTT
len: 12; d_gene: TRBD1; v_gene: TRBV19; abundance: .; j_gene: TRBJ2-1; CDR3aa: CATGDREHEQFF; CDR3nt: TGTGCCACCGGGGACAGGGAACATGAGCAGTTCTTC
len: 12; d_gene: .; v_gene: TRBV28; abundance: .; j_gene: TRBJ2-3; CDR3aa: CASSGVSDTQYF; CDR3nt: TGTGCCAGCAGTGGGGTATCAGATACGCAGTATTTT
len: 14; d_gene: .; v_gene: TRBV27; abundance: .; j_gene: TRBJ1-5; CDR3aa: CASSFLGSVGPQHF; CDR3nt: TGTGCCAGCAGTTTTTTGGGGTCCGTTGGGCCCCAGCATTTT
len: 13; d_gene: TRBD1; v_gene: TRBV6-6; abundance: .; j_gene: TRBJ2-1; CDR3aa: CASTPDRVNEQFF; CDR3nt: TGTGCCAGCACTCCCGACAGGGTCAATGAGCAGTTCTTC
len: 15; d_gene: TRBD1; v_gene: TRBV7-8; abundance: .; j_gene: TRBJ2-7; CDR3aa: CASSSSGQVPHEQYF; CDR3nt: TGTGCCAGCAGCTCATCGGGACAGGTCCCCCACGAGCAGTACTTC
len: 15; d_gene: TRBD1; v_gene: TRBV4-2; abundance: .; j_gene: TRBJ2-7; CDR3aa: CASSSGTGGFYEQYF; CDR3nt: TGTGCCAGCAGCTCTGGGACAGGGGGCTTTTACGAGCAGTACTTC
len: 14; d_gene: .; v_gene: TRBV5-4; abundance: .; j_gene: TRBJ1-2; CDR3aa: CASSLKKQGYGYTF; CDR3nt: TGTGCCAGCAGCTTGAAGAAACAGGGATATGGCTACACCTTC
len: 15; d_gene: .; v_gene: TRBV2; abundance: .; j_gene: TRBJ2-1; CDR3aa: CASSGLGGFDNEQFF; CDR3nt: TGTGCCAGCAGTGGCCTAGGGGGGTTCGACAATGAGCAGTTCTTC
len: 13; d_gene: .; v_gene: TRBV4-3; abundance: .; j_gene: TRBJ2-3; CDR3aa: CASSQDLREAQYF; CDR3nt: TGCGCCAGCAGCCAAGATCTGAGGGAGGCGCAGTATTTT
len: 15; d_gene: .; v_gene: TRBV28; abundance: .; j_gene: TRBJ1-1; CDR3aa: CASSLKGLMNTEAFF; CDR3nt: TGTGCCAGCAGTTTAAAGGGGTTGATGAACACTGAAGCTTTCTTT
len: 12; d_gene: .; v_gene: TRBV18; abundance: .; j_gene: TRBJ2-1; CDR3aa: CASSPEYNEQFF; CDR3nt: TGTGCCAGCTCACCTGAGTACAATGAGCAGTTCTTC
len: 12; d_gene: .; v_gene: TRBV30; abundance: .; j_gene: TRBJ2-1; CDR3aa: CAWSDPANEQFF; CDR3nt: TGTGCCTGGAGTGATCCCGCGAATGAGCAGTTCTTC